This T cell receptor (beta chain) was identified during a study of CD8+CD57+ T cells in acquired aplastic anemia (dated by TCRdb to the late 2010s). For the wider study: A mean of roughly 2.9 ug of DNA, ranging from roughly 0.18 to 30 ug, was extracted from sorted CD4+ and CD8+ cells. CD8+CD57+ expansion was defined as frequency above the mean frequency observed in healthy subjects. Here is what the overall study found, with its caveats: Nearly 30 CD8+ CDR3 sequences were found in both patients and controls but appeared to be highly expressed in patients and within the immunodominant clones of the patients. CD8+ Simpson's diversity did not differ significantly between patients and healthy controls (P=0.060).

The patients picked for sequencing were ones in whom flow cytometry had shown an expansion of CD8+CD57+ cells. Severe acquired aplastic anemia was diagnosed in all patients according to International Study of Aplastic Anemia and Agranulocytosis and Camitta criteria. No patient had received any therapy when blood was sampled. In the study, sorted CD4+ and CD8+ blood T cells from patients with severe aplastic anemia and from healthy subjects underwent deep sequencing of TCR repertoires. In the USA, patient enrollment took place under clinicaltrials.gov protocols 00001620, 01623167, 00001397, 00071045, 00081523 and 00961064. Ficoll-Paque density gradient centrifugation was used to isolate peripheral blood mononuclear cells. Before DNA extraction, CD4+ and CD8+ T cells were sorted with FACS or magnetic beads. The germline V gene supplies CDR1 ENHRY and CDR2 SYGVKD. Cut back by 4 bases and 9 bases, the V and J ends lie 10 bases apart. The CDR3 numbers 13 residues from cysteine through phenylalanine. Only the CDR3 DNA is retained, 39 bases long and in frame from the first base.

This clonotype was seen many times. Its target antigen remains unknown. Base qualities are not provided; no much larger clone lies one nucleotide away. TCR beta VDJ combination and CDR3 sequence profiling used genomic DNA as the template. TCR repertoire sequencing was run on an Illumina HiSeq 2000. In the source study's methods: TRBV/TRBJ rearrangement plots, CDR3 size and DJ length profiles, and Simpson's diversity index were used to assess repertoires. The most abundant DNA sequence in the deep sequencing data was defined as the immunodominant clone. CDR3 amino acid sequences were screened for sharing across subjects and were compared with published repertoires and the VDJdb database. TCRdb reran the public reads through fastp at Q25 and MiXCR, keeping productive beta chains. Rows are combined by CDR3 protein, so each entry shows the most common genes and DNA. For this entry, the V and J calls and clone size follow TCRdb and not the study's own pipeline. The sample contains 450,000 to 550,000 distinct CDR3 sequences, more than 25% of them found a single time. Less than 0.85% of the sample lies in the top ten.

This TCR came from a human donor with aplastic anemia. The chain joins TRBV10-3 to TRBJ1-6; no D gene can be assigned with confidence. The sample taken for sequencing was sorted CD4+, CD8+, or CD8+CD57+ T cells (not recorded which) from PBMCs. The nucleotides are TGTGCCATCAGTGCCGATAAAGTTTCACCCCTCCACTTT. Translation gives CAISADKVSPLHF.